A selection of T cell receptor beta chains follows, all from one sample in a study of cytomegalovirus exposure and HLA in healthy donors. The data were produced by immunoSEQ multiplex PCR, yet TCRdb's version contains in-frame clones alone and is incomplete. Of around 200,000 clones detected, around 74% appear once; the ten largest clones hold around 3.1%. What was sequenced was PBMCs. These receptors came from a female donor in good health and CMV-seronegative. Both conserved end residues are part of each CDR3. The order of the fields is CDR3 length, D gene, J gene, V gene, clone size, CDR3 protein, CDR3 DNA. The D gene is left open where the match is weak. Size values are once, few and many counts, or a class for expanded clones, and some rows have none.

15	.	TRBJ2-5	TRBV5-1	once	CASSLDQGRGETQYF	TGCGCCAGCAGCTTGGATCAGGGGCGCGGGGAGACCCAGTACTTC
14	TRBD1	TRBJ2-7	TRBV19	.	CASSDRETTYEQYF	TGTGCCAGTTCCGACAGGGAGACCACCTACGAGCAGTACTTC
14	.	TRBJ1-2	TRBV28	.	CASRKQGNGGGYTF	TGTGCCAGCAGGAAGCAGGGAAATGGTGGGGGCTACACCTTC
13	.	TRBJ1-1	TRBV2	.	CANLRRVNTEAFF	TGTGCCAACCTCCGCCGGGTAAACACTGAAGCTTTCTTT
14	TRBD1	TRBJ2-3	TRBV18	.	CASATGSGTDTQYF	TGTGCCAGCGCGACAGGGTCTGGGACAGATACGCAGTATTTT
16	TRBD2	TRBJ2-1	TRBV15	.	CATSRSTSGGNNEQFF	TGTGCCACCAGCAGATCGACTAGCGGGGGGAACAATGAGCAGTTCTTC
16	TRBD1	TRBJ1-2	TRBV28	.	CASRFPFQQGSHGYTF	TGTGCCAGCAGGTTCCCCTTCCAACAGGGGTCGCATGGCTACACCTTC
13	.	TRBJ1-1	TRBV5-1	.	CASSLAGDTEAFF	TGCGCCAGCAGCTTGGCCGGAGACACTGAAGCTTTCTTT
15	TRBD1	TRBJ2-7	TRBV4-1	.	CASSQTGTGGYEQYF	TGCGCCAGCAGCCAAACTGGGACAGGGGGATACGAGCAGTACTTC
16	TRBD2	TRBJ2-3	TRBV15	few	CATSPRLAGITDTQYF	TGTGCCACCAGCCCCCGACTAGCGGGGATCACAGATACGCAGTATTTT
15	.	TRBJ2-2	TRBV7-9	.	CASSLWTANTGELFF	TGTGCCAGCAGCTTGTGGACAGCGAACACCGGGGAGCTGTTTTTT
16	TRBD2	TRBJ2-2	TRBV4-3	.	CASSQKGLADTGELFF	TGCGCCAGCAGCCAAAAGGGACTAGCGGACACCGGGGAGCTGTTTTTT
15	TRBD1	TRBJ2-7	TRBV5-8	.	CASSLAGTGGYEQYF	TGTGCCAGCAGCTTGGCTGGGACAGGGGGTTACGAGCAGTACTTC
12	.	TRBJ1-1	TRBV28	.	CASSTRQDEAFF	TGTGCCAGCAGCACCCGACAGGATGAAGCTTTCTTT
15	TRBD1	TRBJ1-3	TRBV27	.	CATSITGGSGNTIYF	TGTGCCACCTCAATTACAGGGGGCTCTGGAAACACCATATATTTT
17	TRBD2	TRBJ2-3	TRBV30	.	CAWSVRGLAGRADTQYF	TGTGCCTGGAGTGTAAGGGGACTAGCGGGACGAGCAGATACGCAGTATTTT
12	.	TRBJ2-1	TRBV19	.	CASSMRDNEQFF	TGTGCCAGTAGTATGAGGGACAATGAGCAGTTCTTC
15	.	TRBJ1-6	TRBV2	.	CASSEDSSYNSPLHF	TGTGCCAGCAGTGAAGACAGCTCCTATAATTCACCCCTCCACTTT
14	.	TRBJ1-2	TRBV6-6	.	CASSYSQGNYGYTF	TGTGCCAGCAGTTACTCACAGGGCAATTATGGCTACACCTTC
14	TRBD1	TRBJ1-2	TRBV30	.	CAWSADRGGYGYTF	TGTGCCTGGAGCGCTGACAGGGGCGGGTATGGCTACACCTTC
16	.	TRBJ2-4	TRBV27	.	CASSLSPGKAKNIQYF	TGTGCCAGCAGTTTATCCCCGGGTAAAGCCAAAAACATTCAGTACTTC
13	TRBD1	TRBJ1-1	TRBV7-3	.	CASSLGQHTEAFF	TGTGCCAGCAGCTTGGGACAGCACACTGAAGCTTTCTTT
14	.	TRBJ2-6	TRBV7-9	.	CASGAESGANVLTF	TGTGCCAGTGGGGCTGAATCTGGGGCCAACGTCCTGACTTTC
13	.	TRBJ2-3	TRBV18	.	CASSPGRADTQYF	TGTGCCAGCTCACCTGGGAGAGCAGATACGCAGTATTTT
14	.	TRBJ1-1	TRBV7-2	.	CASSLVTGPTEAFF	TGTGCCAGCAGCTTAGTTACAGGGCCCACTGAAGCTTTCTTT
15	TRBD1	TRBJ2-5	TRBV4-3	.	CASSQSGTGKETQYF	TGCGCCAGCAGCCAATCCGGGACAGGGAAAGAGACCCAGTACTTC
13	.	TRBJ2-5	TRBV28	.	CASSPGSQETQYF	TGTGCCAGCAGCCCCGGGTCCCAAGAGACCCAGTACTTC
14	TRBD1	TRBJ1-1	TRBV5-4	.	CASSPGQGWTEAFF	TGTGCCAGCAGCCCTGGACAGGGTTGGACTGAAGCTTTCTTT
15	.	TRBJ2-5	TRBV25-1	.	CASSEYTSMGETQYF	TGTGCCAGCAGTGAATATACTAGCATGGGCGAGACCCAGTACTTC
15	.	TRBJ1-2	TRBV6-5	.	CASSYSYAGLPGYTF	TGTGCCAGCAGTTACTCTTATGCGGGGCTGCCTGGCTACACCTTC
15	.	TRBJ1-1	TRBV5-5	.	CASSLSYRDGTEAFF	TGTGCCAGCAGCCTTTCTTACAGGGACGGCACTGAAGCTTTCTTT
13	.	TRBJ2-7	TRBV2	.	CASSDPPREEQYF	TGTGCCAGCAGTGATCCCCCCCGTGAGGAGCAGTACTTC
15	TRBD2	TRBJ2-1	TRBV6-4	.	CASSERGGSYNEQFF	TGTGCCAGCAGTGAGCGGGGGGGCTCCTACAATGAGCAGTTCTTC
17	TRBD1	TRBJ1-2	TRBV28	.	CASSFLEQGAVDYGYTF	TGTGCCAGCAGTTTTCTCGAACAGGGGGCGGTGGACTATGGCTACACCTTC
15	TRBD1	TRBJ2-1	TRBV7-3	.	CASSSAPGQRYEQFF	TGTGCCAGCAGCTCCGCGCCGGGACAGCGGTATGAGCAGTTCTTC
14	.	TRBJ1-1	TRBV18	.	CASSPTGMNTEAFF	TGTGCCAGCTCACCAACAGGCATGAACACTGAAGCTTTCTTT
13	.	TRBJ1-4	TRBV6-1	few	CASSETRGEKLFF	TGTGCCAGCAGTGAAACCCGGGGTGAAAAACTGTTTTTT
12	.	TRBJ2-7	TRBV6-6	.	CASSYSQREQYF	TGTGCCAGCAGTTACTCACAGCGGGAGCAGTACTTC
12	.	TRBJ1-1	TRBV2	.	CASSRDMFAAFF	TGTGCCAGCAGTCGTGACATGTTCGCAGCTTTCTTT
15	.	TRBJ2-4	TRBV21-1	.	CASSKRQTAKNIQYF	TGTGCCAGCAGCAAAAGACAGACAGCCAAAAACATTCAGTACTTC
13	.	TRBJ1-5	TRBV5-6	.	CASSKEAHQPQHF	TGTGCCAGCAGTAAGGAGGCCCATCAGCCCCAGCATTTT
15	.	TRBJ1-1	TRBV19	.	CASSTEGTANTEAFF	TGTGCCAGTAGTACCGAAGGAACAGCGAACACTGAAGCTTTCTTT
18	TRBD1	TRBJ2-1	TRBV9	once	CASSPRTGAFLSYNEQLF	TGTGCCAGCAGCCCGCGGACAGGGGCATTCCTCTCCTACAATGAGCAGCTCTTC